This TCR beta chain was sequenced for a study of blood T cell repertoires in COVID-19. The wider study: Acute and convalescent COVID-19 samples came from the United States, Italy and Spain. T cells, B-cell-depleted T cells, or PBMCs supplied cDNA or gDNA.

From germline, CDR1 is SGHTA and CDR2 FQGNSA. The CDR3 has 16 amino acids. V was shortened by 5 bases and J by 0 bases, with 14 bases between the two germline ends. As originally analysed: Estimated nucleated cell counts came from reference gene primer amplification. Produced via immunoSEQ multiplex PCR; TCRdb's table is partial and in-frame only. That table furnishes V, J and clone size, whereas the DNA furnished D and trimming. This repertoire shows under 200,000 clones, approximately 83% found once; its top ten account for about 2.7%. What was sequenced was peripheral blood. The clonotype originates from a human donor with acute or convalescent COVID-19. The donor label of this sample is uncertain. This chain links TRBV7-2 with TRBJ1-5; D call uncertain. The CDR3 region is CASSPPFENSNQPQHF. The CDR3 nucleotides read TGTGCCAGCAGCCCCCCATTTGAGAATAGCAATCAGCCCCAGCATTTT.